In this sample, the clone carrying this T cell receptor beta chain turned up many times. What it recognizes is unknown. The CDR3 is 18 amino acids. Deletions cut 1 base from V and 0 bases from J, with 18 bases between. CDR1 and CDR2 from the germline V gene are SEHNR and FQNEAQ (reference sequence). Amplified material comprised TCR beta CDR3 regions derived from RNA transcripts. Second-round multiplex PCR came after first-round RT-PCR with HTBI primers. Each CDR3 protein gets one entry after TCRdb re-called the multiplex PCR reads with MiXCR. The sample holds around 1.1 million distinct CDR3 sequences, about 35% seen once. This sample is drawn from a study of Graves' ophthalmopathy and Graves' hyperthyroidism. Notes on the study in general: Blood repertoires reportedly contained most expanded thyroid clonotypes above 0.001 frequency. Ophthalmopathy was separated from stable hyperthyroidism by a 13-signature model with 87.88% sensitivity and 81.08% specificity.

No donor had other autoimmune disease, uncontrolled infection, pregnancy or lactation. The V call is TRBV7-9, the J call TRBJ1-2; D gene unclear. Sequencing was performed on peripheral blood or thyroid tissue (not recorded which). The receptor comes from an adult man with Graves' hyperthyroidism. The CDR3 loop reads CASSLEVERETANYGYTF. The DNA for the CDR3 is TGTGCCAGCAGCTTAGAAGTTGAAAGGGAAACGGCTAACTATGGCTACACCTTC.